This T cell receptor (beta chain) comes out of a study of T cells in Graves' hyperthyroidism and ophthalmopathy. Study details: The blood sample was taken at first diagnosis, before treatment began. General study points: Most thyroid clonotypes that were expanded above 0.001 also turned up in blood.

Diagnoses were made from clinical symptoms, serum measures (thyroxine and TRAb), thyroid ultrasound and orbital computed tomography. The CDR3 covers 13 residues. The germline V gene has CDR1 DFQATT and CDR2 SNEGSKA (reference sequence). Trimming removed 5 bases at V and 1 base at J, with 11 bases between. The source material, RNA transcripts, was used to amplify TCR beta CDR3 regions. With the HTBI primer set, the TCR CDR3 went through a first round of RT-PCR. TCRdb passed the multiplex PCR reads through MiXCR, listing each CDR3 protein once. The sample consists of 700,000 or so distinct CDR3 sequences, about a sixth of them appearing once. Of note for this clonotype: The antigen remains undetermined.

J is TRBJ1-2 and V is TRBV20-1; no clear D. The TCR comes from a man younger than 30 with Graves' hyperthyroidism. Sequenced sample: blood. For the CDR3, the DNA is TGCAGTGCTCAGTCCGGGAATAACTATGGCTACACCTTC. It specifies CSAQSGNNYGYTF.